This T cell receptor (beta chain) was captured in a study of blood T cell repertoires in COVID-19. The V end lost 0 bases, the J end lost 0 bases, and 6 bases lay between the germline ends. The CDR3 loop spans 15 amino acids. CDR1 is LNHDA and CDR2 is SQIVND in the germline V gene (reference sequence). TCRdb's copy holds only in-frame clones and misses some; the assay was immunoSEQ multiplex PCR. Of roughly 90,000 clones in the sample, just under 80% are singletons; the top ten hold about 15%. The V gene is TRBV19, the J gene TRBJ2-1; unclear D gene. The TCR comes from a human donor in a cohort sampled during active COVID-19. Sequences were obtained from peripheral blood. DNA of the CDR3: TGTGCCAGTAGTATAGAGCGGATCTCCTACAATGAGCAGTTCTTC. Translated: CASSIERISYNEQFF.